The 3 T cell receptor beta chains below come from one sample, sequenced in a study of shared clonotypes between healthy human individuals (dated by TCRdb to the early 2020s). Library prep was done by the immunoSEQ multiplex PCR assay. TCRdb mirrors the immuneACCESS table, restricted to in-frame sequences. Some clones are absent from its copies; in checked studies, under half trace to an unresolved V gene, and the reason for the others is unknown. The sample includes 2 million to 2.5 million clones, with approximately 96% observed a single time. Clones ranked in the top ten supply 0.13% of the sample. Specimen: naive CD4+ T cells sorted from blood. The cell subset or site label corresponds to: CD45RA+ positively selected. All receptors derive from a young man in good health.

In DNA form, the CDR3 reads TGTGCCAGCAGTCTAACTGGGGCCAACGTCCTGACTTTC. Protein: CASSLTGANVLTF. The chain couples TRBV25-1 to TRBJ2-6, with unresolved D. V was clipped by 5 bases and J by 2 bases, with 4 bases between them. CDR1 and CDR2 (germline): MGHDK, SYGVNS. The CDR3 consists of 13 residues.

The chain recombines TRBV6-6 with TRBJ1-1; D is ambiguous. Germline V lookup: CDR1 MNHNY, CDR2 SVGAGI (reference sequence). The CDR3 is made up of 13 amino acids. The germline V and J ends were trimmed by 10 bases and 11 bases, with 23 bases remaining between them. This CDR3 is CATGPDLPGWAFF. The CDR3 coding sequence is TGTGCCACCGGGCCCGACCTCCCAGGTTGGGCTTTCTTT.

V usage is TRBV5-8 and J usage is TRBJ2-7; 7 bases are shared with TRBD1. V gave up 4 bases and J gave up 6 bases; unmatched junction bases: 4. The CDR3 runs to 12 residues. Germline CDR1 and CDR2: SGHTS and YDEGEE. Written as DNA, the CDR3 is TGTGCCAGCAGCATGACAGGGCGCGAGCAGTACTTC. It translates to CASSMTGREQYF.